This TCR beta chain was captured by sequencing in a study of early T cells in non-severe SARS-CoV-2 infection. Regarding the study as a whole: Using VDJdb, the matching emphasized anti-spike CD8 responses while missing private and CD4 specificities.

This clonotype was seen at least ten times. Its target is unknown. The junction had 7 bases not matched to a gene; V was cut back by 2 bases and J by 5 bases. The germline gives CDR1 SGHRS, CDR2 YFSETQ. The CDR3 is made up of 16 amino acids. Unique molecular identifiers tagged individual cDNA molecules. TCRdb analysed the 5' RACE reads with MiXCR anew, one entry per CDR3 protein. Of 25,000 to 35,000 distinct CDR3 sequences in the sample, 3.9% were seen once. The sample taken for sequencing was whole blood. The V gene is TRBV5-1, the J gene TRBJ2-2; 9 nucleotides line up with TRBD2. The receptor comes from an adult who was a healthcare worker with PCR-confirmed SARS-CoV-2 infection or an uninfected control (not recorded which). CDR3 protein: CASSLNSGRRTGELFF. CDR3 sequence (DNA): TGCGCCAGCAGCTTAAACAGCGGGAGGCGGACCGGGGAGCTGTTTTTT.